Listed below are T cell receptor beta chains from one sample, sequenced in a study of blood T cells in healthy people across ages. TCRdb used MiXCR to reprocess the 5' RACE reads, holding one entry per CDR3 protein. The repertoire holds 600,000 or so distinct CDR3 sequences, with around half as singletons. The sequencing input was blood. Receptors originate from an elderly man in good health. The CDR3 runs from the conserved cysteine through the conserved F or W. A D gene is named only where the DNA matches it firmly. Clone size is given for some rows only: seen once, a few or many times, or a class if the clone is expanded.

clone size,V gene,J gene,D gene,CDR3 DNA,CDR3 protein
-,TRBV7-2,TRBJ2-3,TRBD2,TGTGCCAGCAGTTCGGGACTAGCGGGAAGGGCAGATACGCAGTATTTT,CASSSGLAGRADTQYF
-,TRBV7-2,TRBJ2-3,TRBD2,TGTGCCAGCAGCCCCCGTTTTAGCGGGAGAACAGATACGCAGTATTTT,CASSPRFSGRTDTQYF
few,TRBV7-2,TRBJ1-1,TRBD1,TGTGCCAGCAGCTTAGCGCGGACAGGGGGCACTGAAGCTTTCTTT,CASSLARTGGTEAFF
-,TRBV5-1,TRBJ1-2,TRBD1,TGCGCCAGCAGCCTGGACAGGTCGAGGGGTGGCTACACCTTC,CASSLDRSRGGYTF
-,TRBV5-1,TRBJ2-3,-,TGCGCCAGCAGGGAACAGGGAGACACAGATACGCAGTATTTT,CASREQGDTDTQYF
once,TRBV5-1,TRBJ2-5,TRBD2,TGCGCCAGCAGCTTTACTAGCGGGAGTCGTGAGACCCAGTACTTC,CASSFTSGSRETQYF
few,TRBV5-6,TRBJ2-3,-,TGTGCCAGCAGCTCAACTACAGGGTGGGGAAGCACAGATACGCAGTATTTT,CASSSTTGWGSTDTQYF
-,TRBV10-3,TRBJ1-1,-,TGTGCCATCACAGCGGCCCCGGACACTGAAGCTTTCTTT,CAITAAPDTEAFF
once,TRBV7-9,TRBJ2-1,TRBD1,TGTGCCAGCAGCCTGAGACAGGGGGTTGAGCAGTTCTTC,CASSLRQGVEQFF
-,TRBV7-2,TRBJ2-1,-,TGTTCCAGCAGCTCTGGTCCCTCGGGACTTTTCCTTTACAATGAGCAGTTCTTC,CSSSSGPSGLFLYNEQFF
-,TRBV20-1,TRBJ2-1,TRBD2,TGCAGTGCTCCCTTTACTAGCGGAAGGGGACATAATTACAATGAGCAGTTCTTC,CSAPFTSGRGHNYNEQFF
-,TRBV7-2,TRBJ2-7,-,TGTGCCAGCAGCTTGCAGGGGTCGCAGTCGGCGTACGAGCAGTACTTC,CASSLQGSQSAYEQYF
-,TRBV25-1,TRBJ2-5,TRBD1,TGTGCCAGCATTGGTCCGGGACAGGGTCAGGAGCAGTACTTC,CASIGPGQGQEQYF
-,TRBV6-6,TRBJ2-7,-,TGTGCCAGCAGTTTGAACACCGAGCAGTACTTC,CASSLNTEQYF
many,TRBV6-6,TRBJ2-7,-,TGTGCCAGCAGTACCGGGACACCGAACTACGAGCAGTACTTC,CASSTGTPNYEQYF
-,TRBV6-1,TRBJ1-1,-,TGTGCCAGCAGTGAAATTGGGGACACTGAAGCTTTCTTT,CASSEIGDTEAFF
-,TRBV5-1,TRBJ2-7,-,TGCGCCAGCAGCACCCTCCGAAGATACGAGCAGTACTTC,CASSTLRRYEQYF
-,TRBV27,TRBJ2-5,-,TGTGCCAGCAGGAGACAGGGAGGCACCCAGTACTTC,CASRRQGGTQYF
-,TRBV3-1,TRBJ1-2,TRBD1,TGTGCCAGCAGCGGGGTTTTCGACAGGGGCCCCATTAACTATGGCTACACCTTC,CASSGVFDRGPINYGYTF
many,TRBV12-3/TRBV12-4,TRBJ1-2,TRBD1,TGTGCCAGCAGCCGGGGACAGCCCTATGGCTACACCTTC,CASSRGQPYGYTF
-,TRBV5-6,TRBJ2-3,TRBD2,TGTGCCAGCAGCGCGGGACTAGCGAGTACAGATACGCAGTATTTT,CASSAGLASTDTQYF
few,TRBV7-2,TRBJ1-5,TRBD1,TGTGCCAGCAGCCCGCAGGGGGGGACTGGTAATCAGCCCCAGCATTTT,CASSPQGGTGNQPQHF
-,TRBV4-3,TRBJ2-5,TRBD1,TGCGCCAGCAGCCGAGGGACAGGGGAGCAAGAGACCCAGTACTTC,CASSRGTGEQETQYF
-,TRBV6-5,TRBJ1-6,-,TGTGCCAGCAGTTACACCCTGACGGCCCGCTCCTATAATTCACCCCTCCACTTT,CASSYTLTARSYNSPLHF
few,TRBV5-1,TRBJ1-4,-,TGCGCCAGCAGCTTAGGGGCCGTTAATGAAAAACTGTTTTTT,CASSLGAVNEKLFF
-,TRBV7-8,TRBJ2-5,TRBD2,TGTGCCAGCAGCCACATGAGACTAGCGGGAACAGAGACCCAGTACTTC,CASSHMRLAGTETQYF
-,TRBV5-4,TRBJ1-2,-,TGTGCCACGAAGGAAACGGGACGCAACTATGGCTACACCTTC,CATKETGRNYGYTF
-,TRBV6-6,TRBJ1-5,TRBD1,TGTGCCAGCAGTAACCCTACGACAGGGTTAGGTCAGCCCCAGCATTTT,CASSNPTTGLGQPQHF
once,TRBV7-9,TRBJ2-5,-,TGTGCCAGCAGCCTAGGGGGTGGGGCCCCTCAAGAGACCCGGTACTTC,CASSLGGGAPQETRYF
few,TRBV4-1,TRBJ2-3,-,TGCGCCAGCAGCCAATCCAGGGTCAGGGATACGCAGTATTTT,CASSQSRVRDTQYF
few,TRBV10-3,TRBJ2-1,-,TGTGCCATCAGTGATCTAGGCTATGAGCAGTTCTTC,CAISDLGYEQFF
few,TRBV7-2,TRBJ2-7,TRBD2,TGTGCCAGCAGCTTATTGGCTAGCGGGAGGGCCTACGAGCAGTACTTC,CASSLLASGRAYEQYF
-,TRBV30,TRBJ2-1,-,TGTGCCTGGAGTGGTGGGCGACAGGATTACAATGAGCAGTTCTTC,CAWSGGRQDYNEQFF
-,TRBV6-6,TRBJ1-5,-,TGTGCCAGCAGCCCAACAGGGAGAGAGCAGCCCCAGCATTTT,CASSPTGREQPQHF
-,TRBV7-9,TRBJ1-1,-,TGTGCCAGCAGCTTAGAGGCAGGGGCCACTGAAGCTTTCTTT,CASSLEAGATEAFF
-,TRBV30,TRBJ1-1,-,TGTGCCTGGAGTCCTGATAGGAACACTGAAGCTTTCTTT,CAWSPDRNTEAFF
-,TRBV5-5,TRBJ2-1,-,TGTGTCAGCATCCCCGGGGTAGCCATAAACTCCTACAATGAGCAGTTCTTC,CVSIPGVAINSYNEQFF
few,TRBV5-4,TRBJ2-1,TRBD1,TGTGCCAGCAGTAACCGGGACAGGGTTTTCAATGAGCAGTTCTTC,CASSNRDRVFNEQFF
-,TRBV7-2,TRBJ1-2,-,TGTGCCAGCAGCTTCCGGCCAGAAGTTTCCTTGAACTATGGCTACACCTTC,CASSFRPEVSLNYGYTF
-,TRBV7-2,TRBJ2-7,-,TGTGCCAGCAGCAACGGGGCGATCTACGAGCAGTACTTC,CASSNGAIYEQYF
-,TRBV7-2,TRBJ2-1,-,TGTGCCGGCCGGCGACTGAGCTCCTACAATGAGCAGTTCTTC,CAGRRLSSYNEQFF
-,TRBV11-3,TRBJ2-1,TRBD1,TGTGCCAGCAGCTGGGACAGCGGCAATGAGCAGTTCTTC,CASSWDSGNEQFF
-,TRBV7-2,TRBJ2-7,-,TGTGCCAGCAGCTTAGAACCAGTACTCGAGCAGTACTTC,CASSLEPVLEQYF
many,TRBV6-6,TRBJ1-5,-,TGTGCCAGCAGAGGGGCAGGGGCGGGCAATCAGCCCCAGCATTTT,CASRGAGAGNQPQHF
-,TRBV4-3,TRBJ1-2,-,TGCGCCAGCGGCCAAGAGTGGGGACGGGAAGCTAACTATGGCTACACCTTC,CASGQEWGREANYGYTF
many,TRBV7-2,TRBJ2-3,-,TGTGCCAGCAGCTTAAGGGGAGCAGATACGCAGTATTTT,CASSLRGADTQYF
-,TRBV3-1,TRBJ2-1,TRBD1,TGTGCCAGCAGCCAACCGGGACAGGCTTACAATGAGCAGTTCTTC,CASSQPGQAYNEQFF
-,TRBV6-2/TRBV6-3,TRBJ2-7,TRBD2,TGTGCCAGCAGTGACCGGGGGGGCTCCTACGAGCAGTACTTC,CASSDRGGSYEQYF
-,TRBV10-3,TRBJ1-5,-,TGTGCCATCATACGGTCACCGCTTAGCAATCAGCCCCAGCATTTT,CAIIRSPLSNQPQHF